The present T cell receptor beta chain was sequenced within a study of blood T cell repertoires in COVID-19. Background on the study: The United States, Italy and Spain provided the acute and convalescent COVID-19 samples.

Clinical history reported by participants formed the basis on which cohorts were assigned. Here immunoSEQ multiplex PCR was the method, and the copy in TCRdb shows in-frame clones only, minus some. The table lists over 200,000 clones, about 80% of them singletons, with approximately 16% in the top ten. There are 15 residues in the CDR3. The V gene's germline CDR1 is SGHDT and CDR2 YYEEEE. Trimming at V came to 3 bases and at J to 7 bases, leaving 13 bases not matched to a gene. Sequences were obtained from PBMCs or T cells enriched from blood (not recorded which). The chain employs TRBV5-6 and TRBJ2-7; 7 bases are a match to TRBD1. The TCR originated in a man aged 40-49 years who had recovered from COVID-19. The CDR3 nucleotides read TGTGCCAGCAGCTGGGGGACAGCCCTCCCCCTGGAGCAGTACTTC. Translating it yields CASSWGTALPLEQYF.